The entry below gives a single T cell receptor beta chain sequence along with its context. The source of the sample is a study of shared T cell receptors in the human thymus. The protocol was immunoSEQ multiplex PCR, while the TCRdb copy is restricted to in-frame clones and leaves out a portion. The top ten hold 0.02% of the sample, which has about 380,000 clones, approximately 95% seen once. The CDR3 has 14 amino acids. CDR1 and CDR2 from the germline V gene are MNHEY and SVGAGI. V lost 2 bases to trimming and J lost 2 bases, with 9 bases between them. Specimen: thymocytes. The chain recombines TRBV6-5 with TRBJ1-1; D call uncertain. The receptor was isolated from a human donor. CDR3 sequence (DNA): TGTGCCAGCAGTTACGCAGATTCCAACACTGAAGCTTTCTTT. This translates into CASSYADSNTEAFF.